This is a list of T cell receptor beta chains from one sample in a study of blood T cell repertoires in COVID-19. Using immunoSEQ multiplex PCR, the repertoire was profiled, and TCRdb retains in-frame clones only, with some absent. The top ten clones hold roughly 9.6% of a sample with roughly 280,000 clones, approximately 85% of them seen once. The source material was peripheral blood. The receptor source for this set is a woman aged 65 to 85 with acute or convalescent COVID-19. Both conserved end residues are part of each CDR3. The D gene is left open where the match is weak. Not all rows give a size; the values are once, few, many and, for expanded clones, a class.

clone_size	v_call	d_call	j_call	cdr3_aa	cdr3_nt
.	TRBV6-5	.	TRBJ2-7	CASRPGNGYEQYF	TGTGCCAGCAGGCCCGGGAATGGGTACGAGCAGTACTTC
few	TRBV25-1	TRBD1	TRBJ1-5	CASRGTGEHQPQHF	TGTGCCAGCCGAGGGACAGGGGAGCATCAGCCCCAGCATTTT
.	TRBV10-1	TRBD2	TRBJ2-1	CASSEALAGVDEQFF	TGCGCCAGCAGTGAGGCCCTAGCGGGGGTGGATGAGCAGTTCTTC
.	TRBV29-1	.	TRBJ2-3	CSVAEASSVDTQYF	TGCAGCGTTGCTGAGGCAAGCTCCGTCGATACGCAGTATTTT
.	TRBV14	.	TRBJ1-3	CASSHLGHVSGNTIYF	TGTGCCAGCAGCCACCTTGGACATGTCTCTGGAAACACCATATATTTT
.	TRBV5-4	.	TRBJ1-1	CASSLGPGQNTEAFF	TGTGCCAGCAGCCTGGGCCCAGGGCAGAACACTGAAGCTTTCTTT
.	TRBV18	.	TRBJ2-5	CASSPPVLGGRVKETQYF	TGTGCCAGCTCACCACCGGTTTTAGGCGGCAGGGTTAAAGAGACCCAGTACTTC
.	TRBV5-5	TRBD1	TRBJ2-5	CASSLGSTGGAETQYF	TGTGCCAGCAGCTTGGGCTCTACAGGGGGCGCAGAGACCCAGTACTTC
.	TRBV5-4	.	TRBJ2-3	CASSLSGGTADTQYF	TGTGCCAGCAGCCTGTCAGGGGGGACTGCAGATACGCAGTATTTT
few	TRBV5-4	TRBD2	TRBJ2-3	CASSQGLAGRGDTQYF	TGTGCCAGCAGCCAGGGACTAGCGGGAAGAGGGGATACGCAGTATTTT
few	TRBV18	.	TRBJ2-2	CASSPTRQTGELFF	TGTGCCAGCTCGCCTACGCGACAAACCGGGGAGCTGTTTTTT
.	TRBV2	TRBD1	TRBJ1-2	CASSDRGGYTF	TGTGCCAGCAGCGACAGGGGAGGCTACACCTTC
.	TRBV2	TRBD1	TRBJ1-2	CASDRANYGYTF	TGTGCCAGCGACAGGGCAAACTATGGCTACACCTTC
.	TRBV28	TRBD2	TRBJ2-3	CASSFASGSGDTQYF	TGTGCCAGCAGTTTTGCTAGCGGGTCGGGGGATACGCAGTATTTT
.	TRBV2	.	TRBJ1-6	CASSATGVGNSPLHF	TGTGCCAGCAGTGCGACAGGAGTTGGGAATTCACCCCTCCACTTT
.	TRBV10-2	TRBD1	TRBJ2-7	CASSSDGQGGEQYF	TGCGCCAGCAGTTCCGACGGACAGGGGGGCGAGCAGTACTTC